The clone carrying this TCR beta chain was recorded many times. What it binds is unknown. Other DNA sequences in the sample encode the same CDR3. This sample is part of a study of metastatic and nonmetastatic thyroid tumors. Study-level information: Where malignant and benign thyroid patients were concerned, repertoires were compared across blood and tumor or nodule tissue.

All patients were untreated before thyroid surgery. Whole-study findings and limits: Across blood and tumor, TCR beta diversity in malignant thyroid tumors was reportedly significantly higher than in benign nodules.

The CDR3 is made up of 15 amino acids. CDR1 and CDR2 (germline): SGHRS, YFSETQ. The V gene lost 5 bases and the J gene lost 0 bases, with 11 bases spanning the gap. Per the original methods: It was from CDR3 differences across clinicopathological groups that a distant-metastasis classifier for papillary thyroid cancer was built. TCRdb called clones again from the PCR reads with MiXCR. For this entry, the V and J calls and clone size follow TCRdb and not the study's own pipeline. The table records about 70,000 clones, about 17% of them present only once. The sequence derives from a female donor with papillary thyroid cancer or a benign thyroid nodule (not recorded which). Some clones in this sample may be carry-over from other donors' samples. Sequenced input: blood. This chain links TRBV5-1 with TRBJ1-4; no clear D gene. The CDR3 nucleotides are TGCGCCAGCAGGGAAACAACAGCAACTAATGAAAAACTGTTTTTT. Protein: CASRETTATNEKLFF. The full variable domain, completed using reference TRBV5-1 and TRBJ1-4, is KAGVTQTPRYLIKTRGQQVTLSCSPISGHRSVSWYQQTPGQGLQFLFEYFSETQRNKGNFPGRFSGRQFSNSRSEMNVSTLELGDSALYLCASRETTATNEKLFFGSGTQLSVL.